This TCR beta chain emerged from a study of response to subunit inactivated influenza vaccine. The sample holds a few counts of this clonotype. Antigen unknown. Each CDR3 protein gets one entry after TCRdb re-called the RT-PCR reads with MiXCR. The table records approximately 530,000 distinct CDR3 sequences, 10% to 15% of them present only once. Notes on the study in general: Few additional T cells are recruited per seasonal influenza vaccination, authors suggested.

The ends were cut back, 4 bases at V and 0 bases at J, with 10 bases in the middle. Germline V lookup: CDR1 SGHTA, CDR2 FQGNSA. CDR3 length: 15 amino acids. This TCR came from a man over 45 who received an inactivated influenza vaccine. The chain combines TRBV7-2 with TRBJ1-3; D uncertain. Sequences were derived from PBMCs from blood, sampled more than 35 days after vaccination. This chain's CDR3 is CASSSGPSSGNTIYF. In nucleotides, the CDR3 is TGTGCCAGCAGCTCCGGGCCTTCCTCTGGAAACACCATATATTTT. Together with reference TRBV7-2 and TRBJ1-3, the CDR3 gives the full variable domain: GAGVSQSPSNKVTEKGKDVELRCDPISGHTALYWYRQSLGQGLEFLIYFQGNSAPDKSGLPSDRFSAERTGGSVSTLTIQRTQQEDSAVYLCASSSGPSSGNTIYFGEGSWLTVV.